The next 7 T cell receptor beta chains were all read from a single sample in a study of cytomegalovirus exposure and HLA in healthy donors. Only in-frame clones appear in the TCRdb table, and some are missing; sequencing was by immunoSEQ multiplex PCR. The sample includes roughly 300,000 clones, approximately 90% of them seen just once. The sample taken for sequencing was PBMCs. These receptors all come from a woman in her late teens or twenties in good health and CMV-seronegative.

The chain uses TRBV4-2 and TRBJ1-1, with 8 bases that match TRBD1. This CDR3 has 15 residues. V lost 3 bases, J lost 4 bases, and 7 bases stayed unmatched. The V gene's germline CDR1 is LGHNA and CDR2 YNFKEQ. The CDR3 is CASSQGQVSGTEAFF. The CDR3 bases are TGTGCCAGCAGCCAGGGACAGGTTTCGGGCACTGAAGCTTTCTTT.

The chain carries TRBV7-2 and TRBJ2-7, with 7 bases identical to TRBD1. The CDR3 is 14 amino acids. V trimming: 5 bases; J trimming: 2 bases; junction bases outside the gene matches: 6. Germline V gene sequence: CDR1 SGHTA, CDR2 FQGNSA. The CDR3 coding sequence is TGTGCCAGCAGCCAGAACAGGGGTCCCTACGAGCAGTACTTC. Translation: CASSQNRGPYEQYF.

The rearrangement joins TRBV10-3 to TRBJ2-3, with 7 bases aligning to TRBD2. Germline V gene lookup returns CDR1 ENHRY and CDR2 SYGVKD. The CDR3 extends over 14 amino acids. The V gene end was trimmed by 3 bases and the J gene end by 4 bases; junction bases not matched to a gene: 4. CDR3 residues: CAISDRGSADTQYF. The DNA of the CDR3 is TGTGCCATCAGTGATCGCGGGAGCGCAGATACGCAGTATTTT.

This clone was seen once. The J gene is TRBJ2-7, the V gene TRBV6-5; 8 bases fit TRBD2. The V and J ends lost 6 bases and 0 bases, in that order; junction bases with no gene match: 7. The CDR3 has 15 amino acids. Germline loops: CDR1 MNHEY, CDR2 SVGAGI. CDR3 loop: CASSKTSGASYEQYF. In nucleotides, the CDR3 is TGTGCCAGCAGCAAAACTAGCGGAGCCTCCTACGAGCAGTACTTC.

The chain is built from TRBV6-5 and TRBJ2-7; a possible D gene is TRBD1 (6 bases). V was clipped by 4 bases and J by 9 bases, with 10 bases between them. Germline V lookup: CDR1 MNHEY, CDR2 SVGAGI. The CDR3 sequence is 11 residues long. For the CDR3, the DNA is TGTGCCAGCAGTTCACAGGGTACGCAGTACTTC. Translation gives CASSSQGTQYF.

The chain recombines TRBV7-2 with TRBJ2-7; D not resolved. Germline loops: CDR1 SGHTA, CDR2 FQGNSA. The CDR3 sequence is 13 residues long. The V end was cut by 2 bases, the J end by 3 bases, with 8 bases between. DNA of the CDR3: TGTGCCAGCAGCTTACGCGTAAGCTACGAGCAGTACTTC. Amino acid sequence: CASSLRVSYEQYF. The full variable domain, completed using reference TRBV7-2 and TRBJ2-7, is GAGVSQSPSNKVTEKGKDVELRCDPISGHTALYWYRQSLGQGLEFLIYFQGNSAPDKSGLPSDRFSAERTGGSVSTLTIQRTQQEDSAVYLCASSLRVSYEQYFGPGTRLTVT.

The rearrangement uses TRBV6-5 and TRBJ2-3; the D gene is possibly TRBD2 (5 bases). The CDR3 loop spans 15 amino acids. Between the trimmed V and J ends, which lost 5 bases and 5 bases, there was a span of 17 bases. The germline V gene encodes CDR1 MNHEY and CDR2 SVGAGI. The CDR3, as DNA: TGTGCCAGCAGTAGGAGGAGTGGCACTAGAGATACGCAGTATTTT. It specifies CASSRRSGTRDTQYF.